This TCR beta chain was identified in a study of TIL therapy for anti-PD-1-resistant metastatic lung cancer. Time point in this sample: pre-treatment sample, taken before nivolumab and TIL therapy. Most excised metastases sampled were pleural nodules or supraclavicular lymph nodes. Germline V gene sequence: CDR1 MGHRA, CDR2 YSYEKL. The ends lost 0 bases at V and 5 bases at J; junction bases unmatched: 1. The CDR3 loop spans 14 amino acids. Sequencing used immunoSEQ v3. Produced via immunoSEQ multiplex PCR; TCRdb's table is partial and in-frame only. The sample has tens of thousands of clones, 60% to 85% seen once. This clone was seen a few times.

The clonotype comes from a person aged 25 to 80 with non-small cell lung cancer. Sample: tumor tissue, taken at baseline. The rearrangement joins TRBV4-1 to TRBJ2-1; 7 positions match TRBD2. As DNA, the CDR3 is TGCGCCAGCAGCCAAGACGCGGGGGACAATGAGCAGTTCTTC. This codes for CASSQDAGDNEQFF.